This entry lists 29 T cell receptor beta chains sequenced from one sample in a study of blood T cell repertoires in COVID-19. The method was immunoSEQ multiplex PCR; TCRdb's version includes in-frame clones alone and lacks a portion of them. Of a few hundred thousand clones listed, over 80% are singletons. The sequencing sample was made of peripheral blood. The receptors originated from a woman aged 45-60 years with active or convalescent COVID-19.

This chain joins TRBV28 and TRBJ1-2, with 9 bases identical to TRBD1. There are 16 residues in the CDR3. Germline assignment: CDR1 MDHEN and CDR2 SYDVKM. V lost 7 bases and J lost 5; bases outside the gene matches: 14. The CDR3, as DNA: TGTGCCAGCACCCTAATCTCTTCCGGACAGGGGTATGGCTACACCTTC. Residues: CASTLISSGQGYGYTF.

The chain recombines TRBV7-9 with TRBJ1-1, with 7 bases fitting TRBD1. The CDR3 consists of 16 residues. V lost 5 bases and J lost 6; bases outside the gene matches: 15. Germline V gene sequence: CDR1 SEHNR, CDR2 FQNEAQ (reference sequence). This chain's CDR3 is CASSHRQGMREAEAFF. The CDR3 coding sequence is TGTGCCAGCAGCCATAGACAGGGTATGAGAGAGGCTGAAGCTTTCTTT.

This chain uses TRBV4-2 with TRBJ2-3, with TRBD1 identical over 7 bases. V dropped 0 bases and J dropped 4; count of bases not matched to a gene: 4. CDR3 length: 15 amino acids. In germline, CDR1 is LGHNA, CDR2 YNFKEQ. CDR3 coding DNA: TGTGCCAGCAGCCAAGATCACAGGGGTCCAGATACGCAGTATTTT. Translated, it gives CASSQDHRGPDTQYF.

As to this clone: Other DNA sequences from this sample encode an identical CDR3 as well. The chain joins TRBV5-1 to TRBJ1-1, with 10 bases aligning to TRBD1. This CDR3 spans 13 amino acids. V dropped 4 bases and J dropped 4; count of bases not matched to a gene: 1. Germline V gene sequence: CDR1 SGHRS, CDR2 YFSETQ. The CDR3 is CASSGQGGTEAFF. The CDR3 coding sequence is TGCGCCAGCAGCGGACAGGGGGGCACTGAAGCTTTCTTT. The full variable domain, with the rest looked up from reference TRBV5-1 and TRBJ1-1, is KAGVTQTPRYLIKTRGQQVTLSCSPISGHRSVSWYQQTPGQGLQFLFEYFSETQRNKGNFPGRFSGRQFSNSRSEMNVSTLELGDSALYLCASSGQGGTEAFFGQGTRLTVV.

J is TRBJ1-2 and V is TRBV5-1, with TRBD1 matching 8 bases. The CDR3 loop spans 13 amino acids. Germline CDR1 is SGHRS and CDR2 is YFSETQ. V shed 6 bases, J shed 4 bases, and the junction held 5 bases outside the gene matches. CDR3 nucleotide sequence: TGCGCCAGCACCCAGGGGGCGAGCTATGGCTACACCTTC. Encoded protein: CASTQGASYGYTF.

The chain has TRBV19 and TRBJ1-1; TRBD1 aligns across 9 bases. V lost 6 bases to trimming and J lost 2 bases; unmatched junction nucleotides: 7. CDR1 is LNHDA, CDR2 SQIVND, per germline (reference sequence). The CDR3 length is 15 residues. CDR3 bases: TGTGCCAGTAGCGGTTGGACAGGGGCAAACACTGAAGCTTTCTTT. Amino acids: CASSGWTGANTEAFF.

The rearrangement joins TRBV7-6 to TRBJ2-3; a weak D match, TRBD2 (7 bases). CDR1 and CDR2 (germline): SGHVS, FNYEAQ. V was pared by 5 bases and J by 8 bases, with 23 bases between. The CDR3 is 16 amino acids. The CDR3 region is CASSLLIGRGAGTQYF. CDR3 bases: TGTGCCAGCAGCCTCCTAATTGGCCGGGGGGCAGGTACGCAGTATTTT.

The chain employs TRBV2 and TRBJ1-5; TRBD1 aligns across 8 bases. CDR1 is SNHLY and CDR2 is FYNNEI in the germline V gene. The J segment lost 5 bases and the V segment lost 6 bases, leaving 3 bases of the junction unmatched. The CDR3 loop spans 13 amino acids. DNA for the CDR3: TGTGCCAGCAGACCGACAGGGGATCAGCCCCAGCATTTT. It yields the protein CASRPTGDQPQHF.

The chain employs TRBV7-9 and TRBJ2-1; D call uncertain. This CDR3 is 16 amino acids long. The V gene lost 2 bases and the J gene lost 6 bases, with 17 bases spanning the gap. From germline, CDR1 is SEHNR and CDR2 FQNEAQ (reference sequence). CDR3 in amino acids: CASSLWRGGSGNEQFF. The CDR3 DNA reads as TGTGCCAGCAGCTTATGGAGAGGTGGCAGTGGCAATGAGCAGTTCTTC.

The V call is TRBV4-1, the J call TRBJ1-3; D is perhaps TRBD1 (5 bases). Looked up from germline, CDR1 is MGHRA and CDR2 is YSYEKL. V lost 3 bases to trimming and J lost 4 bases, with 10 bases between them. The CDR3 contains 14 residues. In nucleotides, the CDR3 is TGCGCCAGCAGCCAGACAGTAGCAGGAAACACCATATATTTT. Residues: CASSQTVAGNTIYF.

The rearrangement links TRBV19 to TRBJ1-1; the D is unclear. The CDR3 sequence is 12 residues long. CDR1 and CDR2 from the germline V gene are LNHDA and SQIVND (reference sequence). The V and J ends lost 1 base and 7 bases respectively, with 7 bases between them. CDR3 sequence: CASSIGRSEAFF. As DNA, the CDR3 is TGTGCCAGTAGTATAGGAAGGAGTGAAGCTTTCTTT.

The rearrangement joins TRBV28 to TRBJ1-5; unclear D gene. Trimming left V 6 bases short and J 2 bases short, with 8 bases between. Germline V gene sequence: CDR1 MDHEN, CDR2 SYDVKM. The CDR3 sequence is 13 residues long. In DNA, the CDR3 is TGTGCCAGCAGCTCGTCGGGCAATCAGCCCCAGCATTTT. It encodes CASSSSGNQPQHF.

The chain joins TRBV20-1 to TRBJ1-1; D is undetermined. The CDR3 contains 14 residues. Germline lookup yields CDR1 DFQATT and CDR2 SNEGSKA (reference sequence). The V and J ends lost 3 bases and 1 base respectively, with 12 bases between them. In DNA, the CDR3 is TGCAGTGCTAGTTATTCCAGGTCGAACACTGAAGCTTTCTTT. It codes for CSASYSRSNTEAFF.

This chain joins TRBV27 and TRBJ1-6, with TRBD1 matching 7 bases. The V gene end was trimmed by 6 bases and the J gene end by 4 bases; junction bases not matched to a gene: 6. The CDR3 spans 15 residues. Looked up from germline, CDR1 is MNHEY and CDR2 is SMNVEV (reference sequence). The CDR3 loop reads CASRVTGSYNSPLHF. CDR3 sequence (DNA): TGTGCCAGCAGGGTGACAGGGTCGTATAATTCACCCCTCCACTTT.

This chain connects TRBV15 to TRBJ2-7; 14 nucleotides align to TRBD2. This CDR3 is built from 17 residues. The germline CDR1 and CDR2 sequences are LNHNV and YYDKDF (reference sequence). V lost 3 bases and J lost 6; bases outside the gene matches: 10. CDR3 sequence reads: CATSRVPGLAGAGEQYF. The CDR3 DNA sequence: TGTGCCACCAGCAGGGTTCCGGGACTAGCGGGAGCCGGCGAGCAGTACTTC.

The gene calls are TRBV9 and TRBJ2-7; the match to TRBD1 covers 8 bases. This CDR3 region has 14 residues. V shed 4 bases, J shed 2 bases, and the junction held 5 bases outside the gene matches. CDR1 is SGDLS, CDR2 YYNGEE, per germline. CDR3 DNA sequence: TGTGCCAGCAGCTCACGGACAGGGCCCTACGAGCAGTACTTC. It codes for CASSSRTGPYEQYF.

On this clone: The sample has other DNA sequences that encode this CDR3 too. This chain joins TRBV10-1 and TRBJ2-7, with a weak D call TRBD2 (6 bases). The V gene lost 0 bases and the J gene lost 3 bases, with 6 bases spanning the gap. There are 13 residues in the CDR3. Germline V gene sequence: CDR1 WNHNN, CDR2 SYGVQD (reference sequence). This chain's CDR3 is CASSESTSYEQYF. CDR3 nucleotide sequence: TGCGCCAGCAGTGAGTCGACTAGCTACGAGCAGTACTTC.

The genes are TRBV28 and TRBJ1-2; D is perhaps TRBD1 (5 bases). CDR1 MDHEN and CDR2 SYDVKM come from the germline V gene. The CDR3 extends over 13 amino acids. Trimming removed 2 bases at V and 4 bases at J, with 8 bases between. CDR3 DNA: TGTGCCAGCAGTTTACGACAGTCCTATGGCTACACCTTC. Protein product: CASSLRQSYGYTF.

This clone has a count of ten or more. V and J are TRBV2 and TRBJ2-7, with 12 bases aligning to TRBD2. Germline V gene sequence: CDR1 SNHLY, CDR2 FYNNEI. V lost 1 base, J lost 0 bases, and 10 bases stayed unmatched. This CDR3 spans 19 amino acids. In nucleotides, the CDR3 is TGTGCCAGCAGTGAAGTACCGGGACTAGCGGGTCCGAGCTCCTACGAGCAGTACTTC. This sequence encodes CASSEVPGLAGPSSYEQYF.

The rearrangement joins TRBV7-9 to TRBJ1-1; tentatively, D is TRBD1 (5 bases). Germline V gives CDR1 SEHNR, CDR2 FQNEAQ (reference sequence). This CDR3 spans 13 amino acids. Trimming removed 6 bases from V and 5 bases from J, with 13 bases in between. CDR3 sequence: CASSRGGVTEAFF. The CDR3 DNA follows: TGTGCCAGCAGTAGAGGAGGGGTAACTGAAGCTTTCTTT.

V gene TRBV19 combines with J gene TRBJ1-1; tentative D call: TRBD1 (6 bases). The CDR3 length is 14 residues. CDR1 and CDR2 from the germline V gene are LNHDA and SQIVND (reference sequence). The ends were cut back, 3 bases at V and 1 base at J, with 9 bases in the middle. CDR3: CASSIKQGNTEAFF. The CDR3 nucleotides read TGTGCCAGTAGTATTAAACAGGGGAACACTGAAGCTTTCTTT.

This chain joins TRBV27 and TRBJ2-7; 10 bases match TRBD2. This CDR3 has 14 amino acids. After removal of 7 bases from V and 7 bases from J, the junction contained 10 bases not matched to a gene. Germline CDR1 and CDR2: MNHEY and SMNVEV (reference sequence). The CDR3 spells CASNPGTSVQEQYF. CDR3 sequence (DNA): TGTGCCAGCAATCCAGGGACTAGCGTTCAGGAGCAGTACTTC.

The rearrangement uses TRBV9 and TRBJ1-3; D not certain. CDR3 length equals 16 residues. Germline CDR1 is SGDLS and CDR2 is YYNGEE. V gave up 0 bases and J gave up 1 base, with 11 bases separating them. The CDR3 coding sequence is TGTGCCAGCAGCGTAGCTTCCGGGGTGTCTGGAAACACCATATATTTT. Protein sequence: CASSVASGVSGNTIYF.

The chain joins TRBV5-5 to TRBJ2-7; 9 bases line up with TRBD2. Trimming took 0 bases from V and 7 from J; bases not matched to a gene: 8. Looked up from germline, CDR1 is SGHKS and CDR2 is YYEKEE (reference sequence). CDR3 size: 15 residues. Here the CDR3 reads CASSLAAGGPYEQYF. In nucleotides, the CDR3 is TGTGCCAGCAGCTTGGCGGCGGGAGGGCCATATGAGCAGTACTTC.

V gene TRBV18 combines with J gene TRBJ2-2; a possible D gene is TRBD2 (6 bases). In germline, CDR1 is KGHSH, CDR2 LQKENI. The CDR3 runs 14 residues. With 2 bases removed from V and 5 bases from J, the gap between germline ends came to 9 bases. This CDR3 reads CASSPGAGTGELFF. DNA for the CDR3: TGTGCCAGCTCACCAGGAGCGGGTACCGGGGAGCTGTTTTTT.

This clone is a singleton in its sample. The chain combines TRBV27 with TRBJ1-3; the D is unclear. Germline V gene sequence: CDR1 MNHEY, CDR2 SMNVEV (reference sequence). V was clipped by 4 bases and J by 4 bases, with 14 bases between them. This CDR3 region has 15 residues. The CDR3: CASSSSREAGNTIYF. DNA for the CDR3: TGTGCCAGCAGTTCCTCTCGGGAGGCCGGAAACACCATATATTTT.

CDR3 DNA sequence: TGTGCCTGGACTACCCCGGGACTAGTTGGGGAGCAGTACTTC. It specifies CAWTTPGLVGEQYF. V and J are TRBV30 and TRBJ2-7, with 8 positions matching TRBD2. Germline V gene sequence: CDR1 GTSNPN, CDR2 SVGIG (reference sequence). There are 14 residues in the CDR3. Trimming removed 4 bases from V and 7 bases from J; junction bases left unmatched: 12.

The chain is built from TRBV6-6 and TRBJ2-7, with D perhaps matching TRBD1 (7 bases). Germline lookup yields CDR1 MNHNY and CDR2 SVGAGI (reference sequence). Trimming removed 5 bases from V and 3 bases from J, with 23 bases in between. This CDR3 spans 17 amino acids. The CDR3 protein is CASSPDRAGKRSYEQYF. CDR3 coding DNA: TGTGCCAGCAGTCCCGACAGGGCGGGGAAAAGGAGCTACGAGCAGTACTTC.

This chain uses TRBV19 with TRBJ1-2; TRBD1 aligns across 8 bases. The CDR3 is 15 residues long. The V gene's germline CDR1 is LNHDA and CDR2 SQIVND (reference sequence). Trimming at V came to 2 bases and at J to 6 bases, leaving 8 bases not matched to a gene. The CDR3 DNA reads TGTGCCAGTAGTATATCCCACAGGGGGTTTAATGGCTACACCTTC. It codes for CASSISHRGFNGYTF.